This TCR beta chain was captured by sequencing in a study of T cell repertoires in cytomegalovirus infection. The V gene's germline CDR1 is MGHDK and CDR2 SYGVNS. CDR3 length: 15 amino acids. Trimming removed 0 bases from V and 3 bases from J; junction bases left unmatched: 4. For this clonotype: The antigen remains unidentified.

Via MiXCR, TCRdb re-called the reads, giving one row per CDR3 protein. Of roughly 990,000 distinct CDR3 sequences listed, 31% were seen once; the top ten hold 13%. The clonotype originates from a human donor in good health (CMV status not recorded). Some clones in this sample may be carry-over from other donors' samples. The chain couples TRBV25-1 to TRBJ2-7, with TRBD1 matching 8 bases. The material sequenced was cultured CD8+ T cells from PBMCs, taken from culture after CMV antigen stimulation. The CDR3 DNA reads as TGTGCCAGCAGTGAATATTCAGGGGGCTACTACGAGCAGTACTTC. Translation: CASSEYSGGYYEQYF.